Listed here is a single TCR beta chain. The antigen is unknown. These data belong to a study of cytomegalovirus exposure and HLA in healthy donors. Overall study results and limits: In a later analysis, most CMV-associated TCR beta chains appeared HLA-restricted.

Primers included in the PCR were 60 Vbeta and 13 Jbeta primers. Some clones are missing from TCRdb's copy, which holds only in-frame ones; the method was immunoSEQ multiplex PCR. The repertoire holds 150,000 to 200,000 clones, with 70% to 85% as singletons. Germline V gene lookup returns CDR1 SGDLS and CDR2 YYNGEE. CDR3 length: 15 amino acids. Trimming took 0 bases from V and 0 from J, leaving 7 bases between them. Sequencing was performed on PBMCs. This rearrangement joins TRBV9 to TRBJ1-5; D is uncertain. The clonotype was recovered from a man younger than 35 in good health and CMV-seronegative. In DNA, the CDR3 is TGTGCCAGCAGCGTAGGGGCAGATAGCAATCAGCCCCAGCATTTT. Protein product: CASSVGADSNQPQHF.